A selection of T cell receptor beta chains follows, all from one sample in a study of T cells in Graves' hyperthyroidism and ophthalmopathy. TCRdb fed the multiplex PCR reads into MiXCR, producing one record per CDR3 protein. The sample has 450,000 to 700,000 distinct CDR3 sequences; 46% are singletons. The sequencing input was peripheral blood or thyroid tissue (not recorded which). The source is an adult woman with Graves' disease, either hyperthyroidism or ophthalmopathy (not recorded which). Both conserved end residues are part of each CDR3. A D gene is named only where the DNA matches it firmly. The size field is filled for only some rows; it gives once, few, many or a size class.

TRBV5-1	many	-	TRBJ2-2	TGCGCCAGCAGCAAAGGAGACAGGACCGGGGAGCTGTTTTTT	CASSKGDRTGELFF
TRBV7-9	-	-	TRBJ1-4	TGTGCCAGCAGCTTTGCCAGGGAAGACGCAAAACTGTTTTTT	CASSFAREDAKLFF
TRBV6-5	-	-	TRBJ1-3	TGTGCCAGCAGTTTGACAGGAGGAGGCTCTGGAAACACCATATATTTT	CASSLTGGGSGNTIYF
TRBV6-5	many	TRBD1	TRBJ2-7	TGTGCCAGCAGTAGGGACAGGGGGGGAACCTACGAGCAGTACTTC	CASSRDRGGTYEQYF
TRBV28	few	TRBD1	TRBJ1-3	TGTGCCAGCAGTTTGGGACAGTACTCTGGAAACACCATATATTTT	CASSLGQYSGNTIYF
TRBV15	many	-	TRBJ2-5	TGTGCCACCAGCAGGGCAATACTGACTGAAGAGACCCAGTACTTC	CATSRAILTEETQYF
TRBV10-3	many	TRBD1	TRBJ2-2	TGTGCCATCAGGGTGACAGGGGCGAACACCGGGGAGCTGTTTTTT	CAIRVTGANTGELFF
TRBV19	many	TRBD2	TRBJ2-7	TGTGCCAGTAGTTCCGGGACTAGAGTTAGCTACGAGCAGTACTTC	CASSSGTRVSYEQYF
TRBV28	-	TRBD1	TRBJ2-5	TGTGCCAGCAGACCCGGGACAGGGGGCCGGGAGACCCAGTACTTC	CASRPGTGGRETQYF
TRBV25-1	-	-	TRBJ1-5	TGTGCCAGCAGTGCGACCGGGCCAGATAATCAGCCCCAGCATTTT	CASSATGPDNQPQHF
TRBV9	many	TRBD2	TRBJ2-1	TGTGCCAGCAGCGTTGGCGGGAGGGCCGGGACGGGCCAGTTCTTC	CASSVGGRAGTGQFF
TRBV24-1	few	-	TRBJ1-2	TGTGCCACCAGTGATCGTGGAGGGGGACACTATGGCTACACCTTC	CATSDRGGGHYGYTF
TRBV10-3	-	-	TRBJ2-7	TGTGCCATCAGTGAGTCGGTCCAGGGCGGAATGGGAGAGCAGTACTTC	CAISESVQGGMGEQYF
TRBV2	many	TRBD2	TRBJ2-5	TGTGCCAGCAGTGACCCCATAGCGGGAGGGACCCAAGAGACCCAGTACTTC	CASSDPIAGGTQETQYF
TRBV19	-	-	TRBJ1-6	TGTGCCAGTCAAAGAACGGACTATAATTCACCCCTCCACTTT	CASQRTDYNSPLHF
TRBV25-1	-	-	TRBJ2-5	TGTGCCAGCAGTGGGGTGGGGTTTCGGGGAGAGACCCAGTACTTC	CASSGVGFRGETQYF
TRBV9	many	TRBD1	TRBJ1-2	TGTGCCAGCAGCTTAGGACAGGGGTGGAATGGCTACACCTTC	CASSLGQGWNGYTF
TRBV7-8	many	-	TRBJ1-6	TGTGCCAGCAGCCCTGACAGGACACTGGGCAATTCACCCCTCCACTTT	CASSPDRTLGNSPLHF
TRBV29-1	-	TRBD2	TRBJ2-7	TGCAGCGTAGAAGGACTAGCGGGAGTGGGGGAGCAGTACTTC	CSVEGLAGVGEQYF
TRBV11-2	few	TRBD1	TRBJ2-2	TGTGCCAGCAGCTTAGGGACAGGGGGCCTCCCCGGGGAGCTGTTTTTT	CASSLGTGGLPGELFF
TRBV7-2	few	-	TRBJ1-2	TGTGCCAGCAGCCCTTCTCAGGGGCCCTATGGCTACACCTTC	CASSPSQGPYGYTF
TRBV5-1	many	-	TRBJ1-5	TGCGCCAGCAGCTTGAACGGGGGCAATCAGCCCCAGCATTTT	CASSLNGGNQPQHF
TRBV12-3/TRBV12-4	few	TRBD1	TRBJ2-7	TGTGCCAGCAGGCCGGGACAGGCGAACACCGGGGAGCTGTACTTC	CASRPGQANTGELYF
TRBV2	-	TRBD2	TRBJ2-7	TGTGCCAGCAGTGATCCCGGGAGGGCCTACGAGCAGTACTTC	CASSDPGRAYEQYF
TRBV10-3	-	TRBD1	TRBJ1-2	TGTGCCATCAGGGACAGGAGCTACTATGGCTACACCTTC	CAIRDRSYYGYTF
TRBV11-2	many	-	TRBJ1-1	TGTGCCAGCAGCCAAGGTGCGGGTTCCCGGCGACGGGTAAACACTGAAGCTTTCTTT	CASSQGAGSRRRVNTEAFF
TRBV2	-	-	TRBJ1-4	TGTGCCAGCGGGGAAACAGGGCCGAATGAAAAACTGCTTTTT	CASGETGPNEKLLF
TRBV11-3	-	-	TRBJ1-2	TGTGCCAGCAGCTTGGGGCTAGGAGCTCCAGGCTATGGCTACACCTTC	CASSLGLGAPGYGYTF
TRBV29-1	many	-	TRBJ2-3	TGCAGCGCCCTTGCTGATACGCAGTATTTT	CSALADTQYF
TRBV27	few	-	TRBJ1-6	TGTGCCAGCAGAGGACAGACCTTTAATTCACCCCTCCACTTT	CASRGQTFNSPLHF
TRBV10-3	-	-	TRBJ1-5	TGTGCCAGCTCACCGGGCTGGAGCAGCCAGCCCCAGCATTTT	CASSPGWSSQPQHF
TRBV24-1	many	-	TRBJ2-7	TGTGCCACCTCTAGACCGGGCTCCTACGAGCAGTACTTC	CATSRPGSYEQYF
TRBV10-2	many	-	TRBJ1-4	TGCGCCAGCAGTGAGTCACTTAGGGAGGGAAGAGAAAAACTGTTTTTT	CASSESLREGREKLFF
TRBV2	many	-	TRBJ1-1	TGTGCCAGCAGGGGACAAGCCTTTTTGAGCACTGAAGCTTTCTTT	CASRGQAFLSTEAFF
TRBV2	-	TRBD1	TRBJ1-2	TGTGCCAGCAGTCCCGGGACAGGGGGCGTAAGAACATTCTTC	CASSPGTGGVRTFF
TRBV20-1	-	TRBD1	TRBJ2-5	TGCAGTGCTGAACGGACAGGGAGAGGCAATCAGCCCCAGTACTTC	CSAERTGRGNQPQYF
TRBV7-3	many	-	TRBJ1-3	TGTGCCCATGTCAGGGAGCGGCGAAACACCATATATTTT	CAHVRERRNTIYF
TRBV12-3/TRBV12-4	many	-	TRBJ2-5	TGTGCCAGCAGTCTCCGGGACCATCGTCGGGGGACCCAGTACTTC	CASSLRDHRRGTQYF
TRBV19	once	-	TRBJ1-2	TGTGCCAGTACTGAGGGGGTTTTTTACGCCTTC	CASTEGVFYAF
TRBV7-9	-	TRBD2	TRBJ2-2	TGTGCCTGCAGTGCCCACCCTCCTAGCGGGAGCACCGGGGAGCTGTTTTTT	CACSAHPPSGSTGELFF
TRBV28	-	-	TRBJ1-5	TGTGCCAGCAGTGCCGGGATTTCGGGCAATCAGCCCCAGCATTTT	CASSAGISGNQPQHF
TRBV6-2/TRBV6-3	-	-	TRBJ1-5	TGTGCCAGCAGTTCCTCTTGGGGTTTTAGCAATCAGCCCCAGCATTTT	CASSSSWGFSNQPQHF
TRBV20-1	many	-	TRBJ1-1	TGCAGTGCTAGACAGGTACTGAACACTGAAGCTTTCTTT	CSARQVLNTEAFF
TRBV7-9	many	TRBD1	TRBJ2-7	TGTGCCAGCAGCTCTCCCCCTGGGACAGGGGATTACGAGCAGTACTTC	CASSSPPGTGDYEQYF
TRBV20-1	many	TRBD2	TRBJ2-2	TGCAGTGCTATTATAGCGGGGTTGGTCGGGGAGCTGTTTTTT	CSAIIAGLVGELFF
TRBV15	-	-	TRBJ1-5	TGTGCCACCAGCAGAGATAGGGGCCCGACTCAGCCCCAGCATTTT	CATSRDRGPTQPQHF
TRBV11-2	-	TRBD1	TRBJ1-2	TGTGCCAGCAGCTTAGGGACAGGGCAAGCAAGCTATGGCTACACCTTC	CASSLGTGQASYGYTF
TRBV5-5	few	-	TRBJ2-5	TGTGCCAGCAGGTCCGGGACGACTCAAGAGACCCAGTACTTC	CASRSGTTQETQYF
TRBV7-2	-	-	TRBJ1-2	TGTGCCAGCAGCCCCGTCGCCAGGAGCCTCTATGGCTACACCTTC	CASSPVARSLYGYTF
TRBV6-1	many	-	TRBJ1-1	TGTGCCAGCAGTGGGTACCTATGGACTGAAGCTTTCTTT	CASSGYLWTEAFF
TRBV12-3/TRBV12-4	many	TRBD1	TRBJ1-1	TGTGCCAGCAGACAGGGACAGGGCAACACTGAAGCTTTCTTT	CASRQGQGNTEAFF
TRBV15	many	-	TRBJ1-1	TGTGCCACCAGCAGAGATCGGGACGTCACTGAAGCTTTCTTT	CATSRDRDVTEAFF
TRBV14	few	-	TRBJ2-3	TGTGCCAGCAGCCCCCGGACTTATCGGGGTGTGCAGTATTTT	CASSPRTYRGVQYF
TRBV7-9	once	-	TRBJ1-1	TGTGCCAGCAGGATTATAGCGGGGGGCGGGGCTTTCTTT	CASRIIAGGGAFF
TRBV25-1	-	-	TRBJ2-7	TGTGCCAGCAGTTTCTACAACGAGCAGTACTTC	CASSFYNEQYF
TRBV29-1	few	-	TRBJ2-7	TGCAGCGTGAGGACAACGGGTGAGCAGTACTTC	CSVRTTGEQYF
TRBV7-9	-	TRBD1	TRBJ2-7	TGTGCCAGCAGTGAGGAGGGACAGGGGATACGAGAGCAGTACTTC	CASSEEGQGIREQYF
TRBV6-2/TRBV6-3	-	-	TRBJ2-6	TGTGCCACAACGAATAGACAGTCCTCTGGGGCCAACGTCCTGACTTTC	CATTNRQSSGANVLTF
TRBV12-3/TRBV12-4	many	-	TRBJ1-2	TGTGCCAGCATCCGGGGGGGGCTTGGAGGCTACACCTTC	CASIRGGLGGYTF
TRBV6-5	many	-	TRBJ2-7	TGTGCCAGCTATGATGGGTCCGAGCAGTACTTC	CASYDGSEQYF